These 19 T cell receptor beta chains were sequenced from one sample in a study of blood T cell repertoires in COVID-19. The data were produced by immunoSEQ multiplex PCR, yet TCRdb's version contains in-frame clones alone and is incomplete. The sample includes 350,000 to 400,000 clones, 91% of them seen just once. What was sequenced was PBMCs or T cells enriched from blood (not recorded which). These receptors were taken from a woman in her thirties or forties who had been exposed to COVID-19.

V and J are TRBV7-2 and TRBJ2-1, with 8 bases matching TRBD2. CDR3 length: 13 residues. Trimming cost V 4 bases and J 13 bases; bases outside gene matches: 9. Germline values: CDR1 SGHTA, CDR2 FQGNSA. As DNA, the CDR3 is TGTGCCAGCAGCTCCAACACCGGGACTAGACAGTTCTTC. This sequence encodes CASSSNTGTRQFF. Complete variable domain (other parts from reference TRBV7-2 and TRBJ2-1): GAGVSQSPSNKVTEKGKDVELRCDPISGHTALYWYRQSLGQGLEFLIYFQGNSAPDKSGLPSDRFSAERTGGSVSTLTIQRTQQEDSAVYLCASSSNTGTRQFFGPGTRLTVL.

This sequence joins TRBV7-2 and TRBJ2-1; tentative D call: TRBD1 (7 bases). The CDR3 sequence is 15 residues long. Trimming removed 6 bases at V and 7 bases at J, with 19 bases between. The germline gives CDR1 SGHTA, CDR2 FQGNSA. This CDR3 reads CASRLRLPGGNEQFF. The CDR3 bases are TGTGCCAGCAGACTCAGACTCCCAGGGGGGAATGAGCAGTTCTTC.

J is TRBJ2-7 and V is TRBV11-2, with D unclear. Trimming shortened V by 1 base and J by 1 base, and 2 bases separated the two germline ends. Germline V CDR1 and CDR2: SGHAT, FQNNGV. The CDR3 has 12 residues. CDR3 amino acids: CASSLASYEQYF. DNA for the CDR3: TGTGCCAGCAGCTTAGCTTCCTACGAGCAGTACTTC. The variable domain in full, with the rest retrieved from reference TRBV11-2 and TRBJ2-7, is EAGVAQSPRYKIIEKRQSVAFWCNPISGHATLYWYQQILGQGPKLLIQFQNNGVVDDSQLPKDRFSAERLKGVDSTLKIQPAKLEDSAVYLCASSLASYEQYFGPGTRLTVT.

The rearrangement uses TRBV10-2 and TRBJ1-1; TRBD1 matches 7 bases. The CDR3 consists of 13 residues. Germline lookup yields CDR1 WSHSY and CDR2 SAAADI. V shed 8 bases and J 0 bases; nucleotides not matched to a gene: 3. For the CDR3, the DNA is TGCGCCAGCGGACAGGCCTTGAACACTGAAGCTTTCTTT. Encoded protein: CASGQALNTEAFF.

V and J are TRBV24-1 and TRBJ1-1; D is perhaps TRBD1 (6 bases). The CDR3 contains 15 residues. Germline CDR1 and CDR2: KGHDR and SFDVKD. The ends were cut back, 3 bases at V and 0 bases at J, with 10 bases in the middle. CDR3 bases: TGTGCCACCAGTGATGGACAGTCTATGAACACTGAAGCTTTCTTT. Its protein is CATSDGQSMNTEAFF.

Turning to this clone: Other DNA sequences of this sample code for an identical CDR3. The V and J genes are TRBV11-3 and TRBJ1-3; tentatively, D is TRBD1 (5 bases). The V and J ends lost 5 bases and 0 bases respectively, with 11 bases between them. Germline CDR1 reads SGHNT; CDR2 reads YENEEA. The CDR3 runs to 15 residues. DNA for the CDR3: TGTGCCAGCAGCCTTCAGGGTTCCTCTGGAAACACCATATATTTT. It yields the protein CASSLQGSSGNTIYF. The full variable domain, completed using reference TRBV11-3 and TRBJ1-3, is EAGVVQSPRYKIIEKKQPVAFWCNPISGHNTLYWYLQNLGQGPELLIRYENEEAVDDSQLPKDRFSAERLKGVDSTLKIQPAELGDSAVYLCASSLQGSSGNTIYFGEGSWLTVV.

The chain has TRBV19 and TRBJ1-4; D unclear. V lost 9 bases, J lost 8 bases, and 16 bases lay in between. Germline V gene sequence: CDR1 LNHDA, CDR2 SQIVND (reference sequence). The CDR3 loop spans 13 amino acids. CDR3 amino acids: CASNNSRREKLFF. CDR3 DNA: TGTGCCAGCAATAATTCCCGCAGAGAAAAACTGTTTTTT.

The V and J genes are TRBV6-4 and TRBJ2-1, with a weak D call TRBD2 (5 bases). The V end was cut by 0 bases, the J end by 9 bases, with 12 bases between. The CDR3 consists of 14 residues. CDR1 and CDR2 from the germline V gene are MRHNA and SNTAGT. The CDR3 bases are TGTGCCAGCAGTGACTCGAGGCTAGCTGGTGAGCAGTTCTTC. Protein: CASSDSRLAGEQFF.

The V and J genes are TRBV2 and TRBJ1-6, with 9 bases matching TRBD1. The CDR3 contains 17 residues. The V gene end was trimmed by 3 bases and the J gene end by 8 bases; junction bases not matched to a gene: 11. Germline CDR1 and CDR2: SNHLY and FYNNEI. Here the CDR3 DNA reads TGTGCCAGCAGTGACGGGTCGGGACAGGGTGTGTATTCACCCCTCCACTTT. Translation: CASSDGSGQGVYSPLHF.

The rearrangement joins TRBV18 to TRBJ2-1; a possible D gene is TRBD1 (5 bases). The CDR3 loop spans 15 amino acids. V lost 0 bases, J lost 4 bases, and 10 bases lay in between. In germline, CDR1 is KGHSH, CDR2 LQKENI. This CDR3 is CASSPPTGLYNEQFF. The CDR3 nucleotides are TGTGCCAGCTCACCACCTACAGGATTATACAATGAGCAGTTCTTC.

This chain uses TRBV5-6 with TRBJ2-2, with TRBD1 matching 8 bases. J gave up 6 bases and V 2 bases, and 6 bases lay outside the gene matches. Per germline, CDR1 SGHDT and CDR2 YYEEEE. CDR3 length equals 15 residues. The DNA for the CDR3 is TGTGCCAGCAGCTTTGGACAGGGATTGGCCGGGGAGCTGTTTTTT. This sequence encodes CASSFGQGLAGELFF.

The chain couples TRBV5-1 to TRBJ1-2; D is possibly TRBD1 (5 bases). Germline V gene sequence: CDR1 SGHRS, CDR2 YFSETQ. V gave up 4 bases and J gave up 6 bases, with 16 bases separating them. The length of the CDR3 is 14 residues. The CDR3: CASSRGRGVDGYTF. The CDR3 DNA reads TGCGCCAGCAGCCGGGGCCGCGGGGTTGATGGCTACACCTTC.

V gene TRBV27 combines with J gene TRBJ1-2, with 7 bases identical to TRBD1. Germline V CDR1 and CDR2: MNHEY, SMNVEV (reference sequence). This CDR3 is built from 15 residues. The trim removed 5 bases at V and 4 bases at J, leaving 10 bases unmatched. The CDR3, as DNA: TGTGCCAGCAGTACAAAGACAGGGCCCGTCTATGGCTACACCTTC. Protein product: CASSTKTGPVYGYTF.

Written as DNA, the CDR3 is TGTGCCAGCAGCGCCGGGACAGCGCAGTATTTT. Protein: CASSAGTAQYF. This rearrangement joins TRBV9 to TRBJ2-3; 7 nucleotides match TRBD1. With V trimmed by 3 bases and J by 10 bases, 2 bases remained unmatched. The CDR3 spans 11 residues. Per the germline V gene, CDR1 is SGDLS and CDR2 is YYNGEE.

The chain uses TRBV2 and TRBJ1-2; D might be TRBD1 (5 bases). Per the germline V gene, CDR1 is SNHLY and CDR2 is FYNNEI. V was clipped by 7 bases and J by 10 bases, with 19 bases between them. There are 13 residues in the CDR3. The DNA of the CDR3 is TGTGCCAGCACCCCACAGGCCTCCCTTTCCTACACCTTC. It yields the protein CASTPQASLSYTF. The whole variable domain, filled in from reference TRBV2 and TRBJ1-2, reads EPEVTQTPSHQVTQMGQEVILRCVPISNHLYFYWYRQILGQKVEFLVSFYNNEISEKSEIFDDQFSVERPDGSNFTLKIRSTKLEDSAMYFCASTPQASLSYTFGSGTRLTVV.

DNA for the CDR3: TGTGCCAGCAGTTACTCTATGGAGGAGGACGAGCAGTACTTC. It yields the protein CASSYSMEEDEQYF. The V and J genes are TRBV6-5 and TRBJ2-7; D may be TRBD2 (5 bases). V was shortened by 0 bases and J by 5 bases, with 11 bases between the two germline ends. Germline V gene lookup returns CDR1 MNHEY and CDR2 SVGAGI. CDR3 length: 14 amino acids.

This rearrangement joins TRBV5-4 to TRBJ1-2; D gene ambiguous. The V end was cut by 0 bases, the J end by 2 bases, with 8 bases between. In germline, CDR1 is SGHNT, CDR2 YYREEE (reference sequence). This CDR3 has 14 amino acids. The CDR3 loop reads CASSLVFQNYGYTF. The CDR3 coding sequence is TGTGCCAGCAGCTTGGTGTTCCAAAACTATGGCTACACCTTC.

V is TRBV5-8 and J is TRBJ2-3; 7 positions agree with TRBD2. From germline, CDR1 is SGHTS and CDR2 YDEGEE. The CDR3 is made up of 14 amino acids. V dropped 7 bases and J dropped 4; count of bases not matched to a gene: 9. The CDR3 protein is CASGRETNADTQYF. The CDR3 DNA sequence: TGTGCCAGCGGGAGGGAGACAAACGCAGATACGCAGTATTTT. The whole variable domain, remainder taken from reference TRBV5-8 and TRBJ2-3, is EAGVTQSPTHLIKTRGQQATLRCSPISGHTSVYWYQQALGLGLQFLLWYDEGEERNRGNFPPRFSGRQFPNYSSELNVNALELEDSALYLCASGRETNADTQYFGPGTRLTVL.

The chain uses TRBV19 and TRBJ2-3; perhaps TRBD2 as D (6 bases). The CDR3 is 14 residues long. Germline V CDR1 and CDR2: LNHDA, SQIVND (reference sequence). V lost 4 bases and J lost 2, with 10 bases in between. The CDR3 region has the DNA TGTGCCAGTAGTAGCGGGATCAACACAGATACGCAGTATTTT. Protein sequence: CASSSGINTDTQYF.